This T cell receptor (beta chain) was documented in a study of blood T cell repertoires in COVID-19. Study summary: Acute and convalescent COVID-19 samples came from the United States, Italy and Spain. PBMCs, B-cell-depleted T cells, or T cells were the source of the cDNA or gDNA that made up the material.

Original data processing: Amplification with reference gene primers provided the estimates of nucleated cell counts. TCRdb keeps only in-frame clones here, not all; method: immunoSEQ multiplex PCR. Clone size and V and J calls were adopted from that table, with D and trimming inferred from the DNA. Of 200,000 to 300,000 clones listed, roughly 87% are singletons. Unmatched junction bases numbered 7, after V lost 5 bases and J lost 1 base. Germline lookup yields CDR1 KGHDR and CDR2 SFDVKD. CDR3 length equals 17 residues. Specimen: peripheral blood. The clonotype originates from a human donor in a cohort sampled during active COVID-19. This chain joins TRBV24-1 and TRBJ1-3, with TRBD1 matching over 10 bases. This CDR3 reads CATSAPPGQGSGNTIYF. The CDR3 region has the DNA TGTGCCACCAGTGCCCCCCCGGGACAGGGGTCTGGAAACACCATATATTTT.